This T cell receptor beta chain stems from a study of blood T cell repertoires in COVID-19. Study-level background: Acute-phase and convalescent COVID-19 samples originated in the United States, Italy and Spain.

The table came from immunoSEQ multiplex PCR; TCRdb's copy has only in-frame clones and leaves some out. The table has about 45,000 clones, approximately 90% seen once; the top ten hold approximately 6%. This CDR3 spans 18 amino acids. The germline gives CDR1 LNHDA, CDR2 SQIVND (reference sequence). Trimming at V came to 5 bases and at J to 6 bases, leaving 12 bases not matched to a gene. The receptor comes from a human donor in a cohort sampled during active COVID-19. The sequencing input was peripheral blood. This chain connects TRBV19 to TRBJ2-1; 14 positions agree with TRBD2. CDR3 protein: CASSPVGLAGERFNEQFF. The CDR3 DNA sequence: TGTGCCAGTAGTCCCGTGGGACTAGCGGGAGAAAGGTTCAATGAGCAGTTCTTC.